This T cell receptor beta chain was identified in a study of blood T cell repertoires in COVID-19. Study-level information: Acute and convalescent COVID-19 samples came from the United States, Italy and Spain. The analysed material was cDNA or gDNA that came from T cells, B-cell-depleted T cells, or PBMCs.

Germline CDR1 is SNHLY and CDR2 is FYNNEI. Trimming took 11 bases from V and 6 from J; bases not matched to a gene: 8. This CDR3 is built from 13 residues. Source study methods: Scientists estimated how many nucleated cells there were by amplifying reference gene primers. The assay was immunoSEQ multiplex PCR, and TCRdb's table has in-frame clones only and misses some. The DNA gave D and trimming, while V, J and clone size come from that table. The table shows 200,000 to 300,000 clones, with 81% occurring only once. The receptor was isolated from a woman aged 80 or over with acute or convalescent COVID-19. The chain has TRBV2 and TRBJ1-4; 8 bases align to TRBD1. Input material: peripheral blood. The CDR3 here is CAGRQGIDEKLFF. The CDR3 DNA reads as TGTGCCGGACGACAGGGGATTGATGAAAAACTGTTTTTT.